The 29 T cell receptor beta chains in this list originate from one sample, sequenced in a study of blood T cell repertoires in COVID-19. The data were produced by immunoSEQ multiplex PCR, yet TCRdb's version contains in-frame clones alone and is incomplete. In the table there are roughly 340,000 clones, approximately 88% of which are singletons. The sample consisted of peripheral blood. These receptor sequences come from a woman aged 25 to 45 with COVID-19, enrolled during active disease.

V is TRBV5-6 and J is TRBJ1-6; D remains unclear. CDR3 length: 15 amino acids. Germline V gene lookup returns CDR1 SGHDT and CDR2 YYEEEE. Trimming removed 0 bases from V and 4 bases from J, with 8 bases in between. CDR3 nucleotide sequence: TGTGCCAGCAGCTTGGGAGGCCAGTATAATTCACCCCTCCACTTT. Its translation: CASSLGGQYNSPLHF.

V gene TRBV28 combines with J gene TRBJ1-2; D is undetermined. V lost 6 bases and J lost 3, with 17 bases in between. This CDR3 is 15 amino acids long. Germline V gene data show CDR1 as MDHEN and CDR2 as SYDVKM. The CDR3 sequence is CASSPDGYQHYGYTF. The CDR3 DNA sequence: TGTGCCAGCAGCCCCGACGGGTACCAACACTATGGCTACACCTTC.

The CDR3, as DNA: TGTGCCAGCAACTTAGCGGGAGGTAGGACCGGGGAGCTGTTTTTT. It specifies CASNLAGGRTGELFF. The rearrangement links TRBV5-4 to TRBJ2-2; 10 nucleotides match TRBD2. Unmatched junction bases numbered 7, after V lost 6 bases and J lost 5 bases. Germline V lookup: CDR1 SGHNT, CDR2 YYREEE (reference sequence). The CDR3 length is 15 residues. The complete variable domain, with remaining parts taken from reference TRBV5-4 and TRBJ2-2, reads ETGVTQSPTHLIKTRGQQVTLRCSSQSGHNTVSWYQQALGQGPQFIFQYYREEENGRGNFPPRFSGLQFPNYSSELNVNALELDDSALYLCASNLAGGRTGELFFGEGSRLTVL.

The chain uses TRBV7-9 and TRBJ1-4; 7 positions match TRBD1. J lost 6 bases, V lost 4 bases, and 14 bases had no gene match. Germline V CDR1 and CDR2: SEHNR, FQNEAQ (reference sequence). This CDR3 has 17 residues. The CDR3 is CASSSPGQRVRHEKLFF. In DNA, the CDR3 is TGTGCCAGCAGCTCCCCGGGACAGCGAGTTCGGCATGAAAAACTGTTTTTT.

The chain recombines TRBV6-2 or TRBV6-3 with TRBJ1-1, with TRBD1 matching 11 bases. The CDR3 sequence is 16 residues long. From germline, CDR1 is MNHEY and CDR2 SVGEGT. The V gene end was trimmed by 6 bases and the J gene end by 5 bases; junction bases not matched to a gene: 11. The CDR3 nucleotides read TGTGCCAGCAGCGGCACCGGGACAGGGGGAGGGACTGAAGCTTTCTTT. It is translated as CASSGTGTGGGTEAFF.

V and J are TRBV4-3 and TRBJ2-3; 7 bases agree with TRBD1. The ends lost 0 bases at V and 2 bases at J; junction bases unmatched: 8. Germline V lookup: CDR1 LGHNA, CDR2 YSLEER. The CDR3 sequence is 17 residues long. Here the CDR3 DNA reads TGCGCCAGCAGCCAAGATCGCGGCAGGGGGACCACAGATACGCAGTATTTT. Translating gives CASSQDRGRGTTDTQYF.

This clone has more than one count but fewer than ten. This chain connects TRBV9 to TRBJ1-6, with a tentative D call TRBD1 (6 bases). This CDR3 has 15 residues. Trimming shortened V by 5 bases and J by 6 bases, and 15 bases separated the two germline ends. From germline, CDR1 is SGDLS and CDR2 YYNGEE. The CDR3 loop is CASSPGRGSNSPLHF. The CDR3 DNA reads TGTGCCAGCAGTCCAGGGAGGGGGAGTAATTCACCCCTCCACTTT. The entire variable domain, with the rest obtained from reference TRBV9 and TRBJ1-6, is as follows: DSGVTQTPKHLITATGQRVTLRCSPRSGDLSVYWYQQSLDQGLQFLIQYYNGEERAKGNILERFSAQQFPDLHSELNLSSLELGDSALYFCASSPGRGSNSPLHFGNGTRLTVT.

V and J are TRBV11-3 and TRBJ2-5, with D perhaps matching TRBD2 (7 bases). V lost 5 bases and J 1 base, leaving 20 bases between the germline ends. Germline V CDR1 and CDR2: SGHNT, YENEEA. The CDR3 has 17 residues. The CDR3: CASSRGGHTKFQETQYF. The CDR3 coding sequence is TGTGCCAGCAGCAGGGGGGGACACACCAAATTCCAAGAGACCCAGTACTTC.

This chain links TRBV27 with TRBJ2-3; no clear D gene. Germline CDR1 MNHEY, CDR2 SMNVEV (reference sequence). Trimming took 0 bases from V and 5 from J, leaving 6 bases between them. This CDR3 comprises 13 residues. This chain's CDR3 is CASSLSAVDTQYF. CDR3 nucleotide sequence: TGTGCCAGCAGTTTATCTGCGGTAGATACGCAGTATTTT.

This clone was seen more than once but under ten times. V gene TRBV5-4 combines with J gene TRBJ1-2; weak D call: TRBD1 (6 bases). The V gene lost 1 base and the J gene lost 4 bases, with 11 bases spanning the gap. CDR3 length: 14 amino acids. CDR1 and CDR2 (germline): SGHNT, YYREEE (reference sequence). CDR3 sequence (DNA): TGTGCCAGCAGCTTGCCCGACAGGAGCTATGGCTACACCTTC. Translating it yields CASSLPDRSYGYTF.

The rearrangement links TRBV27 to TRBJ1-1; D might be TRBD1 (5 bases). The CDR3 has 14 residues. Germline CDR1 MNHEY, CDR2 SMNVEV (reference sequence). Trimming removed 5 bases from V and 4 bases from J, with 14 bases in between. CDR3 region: CASSNQPGFTEAFF. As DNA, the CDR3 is TGTGCCAGCAGTAACCAACCAGGGTTCACTGAAGCTTTCTTT.

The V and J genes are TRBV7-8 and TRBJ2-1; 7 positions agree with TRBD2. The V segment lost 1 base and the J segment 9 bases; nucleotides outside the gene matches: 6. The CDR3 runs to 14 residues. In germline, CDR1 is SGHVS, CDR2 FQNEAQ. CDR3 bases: TGTGCCAGCAGCTTAGAGCGGGATTTGGGTGAGCAGTTCTTC. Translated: CASSLERDLGEQFF.

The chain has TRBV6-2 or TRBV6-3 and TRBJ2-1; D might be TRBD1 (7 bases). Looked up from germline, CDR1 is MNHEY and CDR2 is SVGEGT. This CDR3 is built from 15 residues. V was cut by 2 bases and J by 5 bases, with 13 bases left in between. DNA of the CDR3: TGTGCCAGCAGTTACCGACTAGGGACAGACAATGAGCAGTTCTTC. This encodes CASSYRLGTDNEQFF.

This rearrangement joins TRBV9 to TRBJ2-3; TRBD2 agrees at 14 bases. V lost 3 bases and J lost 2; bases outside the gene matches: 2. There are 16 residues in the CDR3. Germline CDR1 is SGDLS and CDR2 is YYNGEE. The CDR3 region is CASSGLAGGYTDTQYF. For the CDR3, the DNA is TGTGCCAGCAGCGGACTAGCGGGGGGGTACACAGATACGCAGTATTTT.

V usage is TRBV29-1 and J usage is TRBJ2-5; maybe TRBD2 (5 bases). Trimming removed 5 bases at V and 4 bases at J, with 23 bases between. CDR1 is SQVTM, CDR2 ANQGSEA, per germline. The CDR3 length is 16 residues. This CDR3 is CSVSRGGEYRAETQYF. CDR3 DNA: TGCAGCGTTTCAAGAGGAGGTGAATACAGAGCAGAGACCCAGTACTTC.

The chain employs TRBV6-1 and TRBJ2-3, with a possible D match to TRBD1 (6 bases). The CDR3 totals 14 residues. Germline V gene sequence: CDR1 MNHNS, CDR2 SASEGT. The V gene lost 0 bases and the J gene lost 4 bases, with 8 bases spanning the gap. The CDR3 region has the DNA TGTGCCAGCAGTGAAGCCAGGGGCCCAGATACGCAGTATTTT. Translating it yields CASSEARGPDTQYF.

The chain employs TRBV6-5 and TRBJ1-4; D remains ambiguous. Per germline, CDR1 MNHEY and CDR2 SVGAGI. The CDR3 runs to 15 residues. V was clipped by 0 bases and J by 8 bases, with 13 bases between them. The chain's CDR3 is CASSYSSGFYEKLFF. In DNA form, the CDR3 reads TGTGCCAGCAGTTACTCTTCCGGTTTCTACGAAAAACTGTTTTTT.

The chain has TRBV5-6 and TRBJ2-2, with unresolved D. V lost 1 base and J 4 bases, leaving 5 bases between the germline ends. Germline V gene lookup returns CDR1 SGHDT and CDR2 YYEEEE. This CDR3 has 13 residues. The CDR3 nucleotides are TGTGCCAGCAGCTTGTCGGTCACCGGGGAGCTGTTTTTT. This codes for CASSLSVTGELFF.

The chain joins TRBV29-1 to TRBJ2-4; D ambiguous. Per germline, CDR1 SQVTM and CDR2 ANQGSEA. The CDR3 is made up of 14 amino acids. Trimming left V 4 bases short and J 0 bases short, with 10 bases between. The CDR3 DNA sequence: TGCAGCGTTGTCGACAAGCTAGCCAAAAACATTCAGTACTTC. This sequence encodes CSVVDKLAKNIQYF.

Written as DNA, the CDR3 is TGTGCCAGCAGCGTTCAGGGGAAAGAGACCCAGTACTTC. This codes for CASSVQGKETQYF. This rearrangement joins TRBV9 to TRBJ2-5; a possible D gene is TRBD1 (6 bases). V was clipped by 2 bases and J by 3 bases, with 8 bases between them. The CDR3 length is 13 residues. Germline values: CDR1 SGDLS, CDR2 YYNGEE.

The CDR3 DNA sequence: TGTGCCAGCAGCTTAGGGCGACAGGCGAGCACAGATACGCAGTATTTT. It codes for CASSLGRQASTDTQYF. The genes are TRBV7-9 and TRBJ2-3, with D possibly matching TRBD1 (6 bases). The germline CDR1 and CDR2 sequences are SEHNR and FQNEAQ (reference sequence). V lost 1 base, J lost 0 bases, and 11 bases lay in between. This CDR3 is built from 16 residues. The full variable domain, completed using reference TRBV7-9 and TRBJ2-3, is DTGVSQNPRHKITKRGQNVTFRCDPISEHNRLYWYRQTLGQGPEFLTYFQNEAQLEKSRLLSDRFSAERPKGSFSTLEIQRTEQGDSAMYLCASSLGRQASTDTQYFGPGTRLTVL.

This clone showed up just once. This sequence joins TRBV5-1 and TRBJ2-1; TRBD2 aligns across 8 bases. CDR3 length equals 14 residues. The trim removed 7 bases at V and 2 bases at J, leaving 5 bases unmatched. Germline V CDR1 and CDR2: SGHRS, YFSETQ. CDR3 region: CASQGLVTYNEQFF. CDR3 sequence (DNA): TGCGCCAGCCAGGGACTAGTGACCTACAATGAGCAGTTCTTC.

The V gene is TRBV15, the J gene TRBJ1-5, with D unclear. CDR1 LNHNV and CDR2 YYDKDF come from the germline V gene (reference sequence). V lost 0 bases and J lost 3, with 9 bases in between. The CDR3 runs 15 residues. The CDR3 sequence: CATSRDPRYNQPQHF. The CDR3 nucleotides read TGTGCCACCAGCAGAGATCCCAGATACAATCAGCCCCAGCATTTT.

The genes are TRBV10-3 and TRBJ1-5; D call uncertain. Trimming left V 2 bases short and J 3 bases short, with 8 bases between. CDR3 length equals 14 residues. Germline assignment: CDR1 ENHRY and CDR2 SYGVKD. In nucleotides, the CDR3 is TGTGCCATCAGTGAGGGCGGCCTCAATCAGCCCCAGCATTTT. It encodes CAISEGGLNQPQHF.

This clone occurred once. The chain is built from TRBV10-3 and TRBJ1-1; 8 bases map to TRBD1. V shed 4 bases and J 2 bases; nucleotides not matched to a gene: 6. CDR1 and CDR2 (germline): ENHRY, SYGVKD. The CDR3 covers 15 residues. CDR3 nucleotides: TGTGCCATCAGTGGACTGACAGGGGCAAACACTGAAGCTTTCTTT. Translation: CAISGLTGANTEAFF.

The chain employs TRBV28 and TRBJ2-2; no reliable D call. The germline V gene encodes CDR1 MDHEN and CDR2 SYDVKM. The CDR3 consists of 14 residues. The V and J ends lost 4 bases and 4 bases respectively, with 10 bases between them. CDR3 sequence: CASSSRPSTGELFF. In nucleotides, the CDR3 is TGTGCCAGCAGTTCCCGCCCTAGCACCGGGGAGCTGTTTTTT.

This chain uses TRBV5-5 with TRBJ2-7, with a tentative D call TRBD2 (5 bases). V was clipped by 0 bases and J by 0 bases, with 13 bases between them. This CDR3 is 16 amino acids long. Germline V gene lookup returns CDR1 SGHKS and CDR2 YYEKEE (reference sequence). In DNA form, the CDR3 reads TGTGCCAGCAGCTTGGTTGCGGGCCTCGCCTCCTACGAGCAGTACGTC. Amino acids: CASSLVAGLASYEQYV.

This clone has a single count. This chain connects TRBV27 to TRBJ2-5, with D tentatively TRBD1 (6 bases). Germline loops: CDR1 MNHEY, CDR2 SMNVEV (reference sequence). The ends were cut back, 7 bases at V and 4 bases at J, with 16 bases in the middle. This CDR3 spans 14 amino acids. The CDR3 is CASNRVGFLETQYF. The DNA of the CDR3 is TGTGCCAGCAACAGGGTGGGGTTTTTAGAGACCCAGTACTTC.

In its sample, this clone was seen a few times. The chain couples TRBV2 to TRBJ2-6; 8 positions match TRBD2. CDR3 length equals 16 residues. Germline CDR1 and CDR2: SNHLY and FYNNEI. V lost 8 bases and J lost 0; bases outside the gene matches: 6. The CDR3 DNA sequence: TGTGCCAGCGAGCGGGGGACCCTCTCTGGGGCCAACGTCCTGACTTTC. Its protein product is CASERGTLSGANVLTF.